This is a list of T cell receptor beta chains from one sample in a study of tumor-infiltrating lymphocytes in oesophageal squamous cell carcinoma. TCRdb itself ran the PCR reads through MiXCR, one entry per CDR3 protein. Among tens of thousands of distinct CDR3 sequences listed, 35% to 45% were seen once. The sequenced sample consisted of esophageal tumor tissue. All receptors come from a male donor with esophageal squamous cell carcinoma. CDR3s include the opening cysteine and the closing phenylalanine or tryptophan.

v_gene: TRBV7-6
j_gene: TRBJ2-5
CDR3aa: CASSFQGTGNSNSPLHF

v_gene: TRBV6-6
j_gene: TRBJ1-1
CDR3aa: CASSQGTAGHTEAFF

v_gene: TRBV5-4
j_gene: TRBJ2-1
CDR3aa: CASTRAGGSYEQFF

v_gene: TRBV7-6
j_gene: NA
CDR3aa: CASSTDSSYEQYF

v_gene: TRBV12-5
j_gene: TRBJ2-3
CDR3aa: CASAGTDTDTQYF

v_gene: TRBV7-9
j_gene: TRBJ2-3
CDR3aa: CASSARQGVTDTQYF

v_gene: TRBV6-9
j_gene: NA
CDR3aa: CASSYRTGAGANVLTF

v_gene: TRBV24-1
j_gene: TRBJ2-1
CDR3aa: CATSDSGTKSSYNEQFF

v_gene: TRBV7-4
j_gene: TRBJ2-5
CDR3aa: CASSLITGTGELYF

v_gene: TRBV27
j_gene: TRBJ2-7
CDR3aa: CASRAPGLAGLSYEQYF

v_gene: TRBV7-6
j_gene: TRBJ2-1
CDR3aa: CASSVGGGYEQFF

v_gene: TRBV6-1
j_gene: TRBJ2-2
CDR3aa: CASGGGQNTGELFF

v_gene: TRBV2
j_gene: TRBJ2-1
CDR3aa: CASRERDESYNEQFF

v_gene: TRBV2
j_gene: TRBJ1-4
CDR3aa: CASTGDLNEKLFF

v_gene: TRBV7-3
j_gene: NA
CDR3aa: CASSFLLGRSLGGEQYF

v_gene: TRBV7-6
j_gene: NA
CDR3aa: CASSSDRESGYNEQFF

v_gene: TRBV7-8
j_gene: NA
CDR3aa: CASSPGQAYTGELFF

v_gene: TRBV12-3/TRBV12-4
j_gene: TRBJ2-5
CDR3aa: CASSHYNQETQYF

v_gene: TRBV10-3
j_gene: TRBJ2-5
CDR3aa: CAISESGTSGQETQYF

v_gene: TRBV5-1
j_gene: TRBJ1-1
CDR3aa: CASNLNSLNTEAFF

v_gene: TRBV7-2
j_gene: NA
CDR3aa: CASSSLQGLETQYF

v_gene: TRBV6-1
j_gene: TRBJ2-1
CDR3aa: CASSAVGHEQFF

v_gene: TRBV6-1
j_gene: TRBJ2-3
CDR3aa: CASRSFRTSGRGADTQYF

v_gene: TRBV6-1
j_gene: TRBJ2-5
CDR3aa: CASRLFSGGEGTQYF

v_gene: TRBV7-6
j_gene: NA
CDR3aa: CASSLPSGSLGEQYF

v_gene: TRBV7-2
j_gene: TRBJ2-1
CDR3aa: CASSSPLGGGTYNEQFF

v_gene: TRBV18
j_gene: NA
CDR3aa: CASSPSVSYLLGGYTF

v_gene: TRBV7-9
j_gene: NA
CDR3aa: CASSFPRAGESSYEQYF

v_gene: TRBV7-2
j_gene: TRBJ2-3
CDR3aa: CASSTDRGADTQYF

v_gene: TRBV10-2
j_gene: TRBJ2-3
CDR3aa: CASSDLHGISTDTQYF

v_gene: TRBV7-6
j_gene: TRBJ2-7
CDR3aa: CASSLMTSGITTNEQYF

v_gene: TRBV12-3/TRBV12-4
j_gene: TRBJ1-4
CDR3aa: CASSPQGEGNEKLFF

v_gene: TRBV5-3
j_gene: NA
CDR3aa: CASSSRGGMETQYF

v_gene: TRBV13
j_gene: NA
CDR3aa: CASSLGRKLAGGNEQFF

v_gene: TRBV11-2
j_gene: TRBJ1-3
CDR3aa: CASSLEGQGPVYF

v_gene: TRBV28
j_gene: TRBJ2-3
CDR3aa: CASSSPGQGGGTDTQYF

v_gene: TRBV7-9
j_gene: TRBJ2-3
CDR3aa: CANMGLGRDTQYF

v_gene: TRBV5-6
j_gene: TRBJ1-4
CDR3aa: CASSKGKGNEKLFF

v_gene: TRBV5-1
j_gene: TRBJ2-7
CDR3aa: CASSLAYGSLYEQYF

v_gene: TRBV12-5
j_gene: TRBJ1-6
CDR3aa: CASGLVRGEGLPYNSPLHF

v_gene: TRBV7-8
j_gene: TRBJ1-4
CDR3aa: CASSPGVGEKLFF

v_gene: TRBV3-1
j_gene: TRBJ2-3
CDR3aa: CASSQDRSTGSTDTQYF

v_gene: TRBV5-5
j_gene: TRBJ2-2
CDR3aa: CASSLYRGGTGELFF

v_gene: TRBV7-9
j_gene: TRBJ2-1
CDR3aa: CASSLVSNYYNEQFF

v_gene: TRBV19
j_gene: TRBJ2-1
CDR3aa: CATSRGDYNEQFF

v_gene: TRBV7-3
j_gene: TRBJ1-2
CDR3aa: CATLTCPRGYTF

v_gene: TRBV7-4
j_gene: TRBJ2-5
CDR3aa: CASSLGTGQETQYF

v_gene: TRBV7-9
j_gene: TRBJ2-4
CDR3aa: CASSASGNNEQYF

v_gene: TRBV5-1
j_gene: TRBJ2-5
CDR3aa: CASSRTLAGGPGETQYF

v_gene: TRBV12-5
j_gene: TRBJ2-6
CDR3aa: CANRQLLRAVLRF

v_gene: TRBV15
j_gene: TRBJ2-3
CDR3aa: CATSREGRSDTQYF

v_gene: TRBV9
j_gene: NA
CDR3aa: CASSLTSGPLYEQYF

v_gene: TRBV27
j_gene: TRBJ1-6
CDR3aa: CASRGFAGHPNTGELYF

v_gene: TRBV7-6
j_gene: TRBJ1-1
CDR3aa: CASSSGTGVGGTEAFF

v_gene: TRBV6-2/TRBV6-3
j_gene: TRBJ1-1
CDR3aa: CASSQTDIEGDVF